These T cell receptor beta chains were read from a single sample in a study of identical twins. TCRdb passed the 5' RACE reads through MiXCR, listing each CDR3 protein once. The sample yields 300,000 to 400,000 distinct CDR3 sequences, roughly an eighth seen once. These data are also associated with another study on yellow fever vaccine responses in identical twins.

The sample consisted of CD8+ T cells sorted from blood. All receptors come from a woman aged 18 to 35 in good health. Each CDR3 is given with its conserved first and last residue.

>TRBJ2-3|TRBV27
CASSFTGLVNTQYF
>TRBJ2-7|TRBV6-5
CASSSWTSGRSHEQYF
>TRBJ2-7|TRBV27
CASRRGGIAGSEQYF
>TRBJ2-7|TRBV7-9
CASSFPGEGRNEQYF
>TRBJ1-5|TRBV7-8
CASSSRRPGPKDGDQPQHF
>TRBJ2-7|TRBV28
CASNMGPNPPYEQYF
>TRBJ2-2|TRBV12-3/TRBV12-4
CASSRMRTGRNTGELFF
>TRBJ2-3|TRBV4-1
CASSQEALTDTQYF
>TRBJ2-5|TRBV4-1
CASSPRLWKTQYF
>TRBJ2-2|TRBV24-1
CATGGVGTGELFF
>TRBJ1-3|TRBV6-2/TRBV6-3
CASSYEGSANTIYF
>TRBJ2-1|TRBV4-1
CASSLRTARSSYNEQFF
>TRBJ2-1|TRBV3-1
CASSQDGGQGNNEQFF
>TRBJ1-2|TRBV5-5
CASSYGQATGYTF
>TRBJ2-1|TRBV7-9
CASSSGTVPGEQFF
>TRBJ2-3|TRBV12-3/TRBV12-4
CASSPSGDTQYF
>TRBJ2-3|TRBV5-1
CASSWTGGPSTDTQYF
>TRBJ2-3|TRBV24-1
CATSVTRSDTQYF
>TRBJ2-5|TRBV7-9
CASSSGSFQETQYF
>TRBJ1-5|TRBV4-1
CASSQDGWSGEDQPQHF
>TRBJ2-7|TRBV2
CASLGQTIYEQYF
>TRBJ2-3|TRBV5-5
CASSLKSGEGSTDTQYF
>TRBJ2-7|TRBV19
CASSMGTSYEQYF
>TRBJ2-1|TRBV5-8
CASSLGQVAHINEQFF
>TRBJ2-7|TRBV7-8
CASSLGTWIGEQYF
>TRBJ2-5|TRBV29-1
CSVERGQGDVETQYF
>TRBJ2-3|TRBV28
CASSPGLAGAHTDTQYF
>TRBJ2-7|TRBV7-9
CASSRPGQALYEQYF
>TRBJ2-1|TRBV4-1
CASSRTSGNRPYNEQFF
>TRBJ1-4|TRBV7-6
CASSLESGLNEKLFF
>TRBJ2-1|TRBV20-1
CSARAASDMGGEQFF
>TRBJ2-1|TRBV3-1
CASSPYRERYNEQFF
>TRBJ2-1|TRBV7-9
CASSRDSYNEQFF
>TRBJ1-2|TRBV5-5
CASSPDRSFNYGYTF
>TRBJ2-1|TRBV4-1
CASSQNSVDEQFF
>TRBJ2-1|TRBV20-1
CSARDTSGTSLNEQFF
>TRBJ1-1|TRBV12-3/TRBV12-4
CASSLRLEAFF
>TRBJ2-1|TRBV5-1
CASSLGLAGPSSYNEQFF
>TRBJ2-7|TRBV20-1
CSAIKRLGYEQYF
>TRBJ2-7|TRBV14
CASSGRGLEQYF
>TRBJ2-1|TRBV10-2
CASSEVGGGRNNEQFF
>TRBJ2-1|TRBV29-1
CSVEGTSGVSYSYNEQFF
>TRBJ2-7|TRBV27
CASSTPGQGNEQYF
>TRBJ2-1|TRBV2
CTSSLGTSGGPSYNEQFF
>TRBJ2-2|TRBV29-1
CSVWVRITGPGELFF
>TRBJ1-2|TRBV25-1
CASSGGPGYTF
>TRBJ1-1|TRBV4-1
CASSQEIARDTEAFF
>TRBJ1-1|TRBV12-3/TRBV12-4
CASSLRGGPTEAFF
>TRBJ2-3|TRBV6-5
CASSYSREYRVTDTQYF